This entry is about one T cell receptor (beta chain). This entry belongs to a study of T cell responses to AZD1222 COVID-19 vaccine. Clones were read by immunoSEQ multiplex PCR, and TCRdb kept only the in-frame ones, dropping some. The sample records over 100,000 clones, roughly nine tenths being singletons. V was shortened by 6 bases and J by 2 bases, with 17 bases between the two germline ends. This CDR3 is 15 amino acids long. CDR1 SNHLY and CDR2 FYNNEI come from the germline V gene. This specimen was peripheral blood, taken on day 0 of AZD1222 vaccination. The receptor was isolated from an adult in good health. This chain links TRBV2 with TRBJ2-7, with D hard to call. CDR3 protein: CASRDLVGGPYEQYF. The DNA for the CDR3 is TGTGCCAGCAGGGATTTAGTGGGCGGTCCCTACGAGCAGTACTTC. The full variable domain, with the rest looked up from reference TRBV2 and TRBJ2-7, is EPEVTQTPSHQVTQMGQEVILRCVPISNHLYFYWYRQILGQKVEFLVSFYNNEISEKSEIFDDQFSVERPDGSNFTLKIRSTKLEDSAMYFCASRDLVGGPYEQYFGPGTRLTVT.